Sequencing of this T cell receptor (beta chain) was carried out in a study of CD8+ T cells in alopecia areata. Whole-study context: Treated individuals took tofacitinib by mouth, 5 to 10 mg twice daily.

Only a few counts were recorded for this clone. Its target is unknown. Documented treatment: oral pan-JAK inhibitor, 5-10 mg twice daily. Both peripheral blood and punch biopsies of lesional scalp skin were obtained from patients who had alopecia areata. The authors extracted RNA and reverse transcribed it into cDNA as the sequencing template. Clones were read by immunoSEQ multiplex PCR, and TCRdb kept only the in-frame ones, dropping some. Of 90,000 or so clones listed, about 40% are singletons. Study results and limitations: Compared with mice, patients displayed less clear TCR sharing, possibly for HLA-related reasons.

The source was CD8+ T cells sorted from blood, collected at week 24, from a patient treated with tofacitinib. The clonotype was recovered from a human donor with alopecia areata.

This CDR3 reads CASSYSPSSEQYF. The DNA of the CDR3 is TGTGCCAGCAGTTACTCTCCTAGCTCCGAGCAGTACTTC. The chain recombines TRBV6-5 with TRBJ2-7; TRBD2 is a possible D gene (5 bases). Trimming took 0 bases from V and 6 from J, leaving 9 bases between them. CDR3 length: 13 residues. CDR1 and CDR2 (germline): MNHEY, SVGAGI.